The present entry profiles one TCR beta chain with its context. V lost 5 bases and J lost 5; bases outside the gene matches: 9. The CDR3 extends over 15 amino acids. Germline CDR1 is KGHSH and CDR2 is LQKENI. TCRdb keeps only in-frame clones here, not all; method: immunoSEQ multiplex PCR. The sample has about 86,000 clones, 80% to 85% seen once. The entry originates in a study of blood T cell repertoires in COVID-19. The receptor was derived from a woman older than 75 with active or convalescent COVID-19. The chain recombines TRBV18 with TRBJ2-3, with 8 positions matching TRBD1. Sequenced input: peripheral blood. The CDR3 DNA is TGTGCCAGCTCATCGACCGGGACAGGAAGAGATACGCAGTATTTT. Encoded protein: CASSSTGTGRDTQYF.